The clone carrying this T cell receptor (beta chain) has a count of ten or more. The antigen is not known. The data originate from a study of metastatic and nonmetastatic thyroid tumors. The CDR3 covers 13 residues. The V and J ends lost 0 bases and 1 base respectively, with 4 bases between them. The V gene's germline CDR1 is SGHRS and CDR2 YFSETQ. Among the patients, none had received any treatment before thyroid surgery. TCRdb re-clonotyped the PCR reads through MiXCR. The data contain roughly 20,000 clones, over 20% of them singletons. Study conclusions and caveats: Across blood and tumor, TCR beta diversity in malignant thyroid tumors was reportedly significantly higher than in benign nodules.

The rearrangement uses TRBV5-1 and TRBJ1-2, with D hard to call. The sequence was collected from a male donor with papillary thyroid cancer or a benign thyroid nodule (not recorded which). Some clones in this sample may be carry-over from other donors' samples. The material sequenced was tumor tissue. DNA of the CDR3: TGCGCCAGCAGCTTGGGCAATAACTATGGCTACACCTTC. It specifies CASSLGNNYGYTF.